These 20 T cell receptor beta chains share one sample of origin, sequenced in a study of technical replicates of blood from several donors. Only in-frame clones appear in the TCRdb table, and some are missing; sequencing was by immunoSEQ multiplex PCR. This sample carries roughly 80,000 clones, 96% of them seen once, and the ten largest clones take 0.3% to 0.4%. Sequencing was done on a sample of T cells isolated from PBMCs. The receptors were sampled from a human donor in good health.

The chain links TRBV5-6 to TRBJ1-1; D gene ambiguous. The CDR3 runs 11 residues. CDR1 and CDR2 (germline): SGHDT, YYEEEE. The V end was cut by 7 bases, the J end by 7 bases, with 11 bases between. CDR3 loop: CASASRGEAFF. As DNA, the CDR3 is TGTGCCAGCGCAAGCCGGGGTGAAGCTTTCTTT.

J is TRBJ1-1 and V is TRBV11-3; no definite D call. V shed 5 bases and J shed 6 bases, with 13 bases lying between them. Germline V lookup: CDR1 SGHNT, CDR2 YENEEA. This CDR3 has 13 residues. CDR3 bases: TGTGCCAGCAGCACCGCCCCGGGTGCTGAAGCTTTCTTT. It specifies CASSTAPGAEAFF.

In nucleotides, the CDR3 is TGCAGCATGAGACTAGCGGCTACAGATACGCAGTATTTT. Translation: CSMRLAATDTQYF. V and J are TRBV29-1 and TRBJ2-3, with 9 bases that match TRBD2. In germline, CDR1 is SQVTM, CDR2 ANQGSEA. With 8 bases clipped from V and 3 bases from J, the junction kept 6 bases outside the gene matches. The CDR3 sequence is 13 residues long.

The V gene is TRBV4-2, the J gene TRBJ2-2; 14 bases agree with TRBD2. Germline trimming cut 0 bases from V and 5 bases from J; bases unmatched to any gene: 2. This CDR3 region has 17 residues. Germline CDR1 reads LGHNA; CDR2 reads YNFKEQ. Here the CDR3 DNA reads TGTGCCAGCAGCCAAGAAAGGACTAGCGGGAGGACCGGGGAGCTGTTTTTT. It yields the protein CASSQERTSGRTGELFF.

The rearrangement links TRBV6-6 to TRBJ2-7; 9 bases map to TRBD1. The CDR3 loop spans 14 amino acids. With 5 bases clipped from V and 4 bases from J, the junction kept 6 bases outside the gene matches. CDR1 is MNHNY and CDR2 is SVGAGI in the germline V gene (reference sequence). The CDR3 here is CASSRRDREYEQYF. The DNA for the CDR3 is TGTGCCAGCAGTCGTCGGGACAGGGAATACGAGCAGTACTTC.

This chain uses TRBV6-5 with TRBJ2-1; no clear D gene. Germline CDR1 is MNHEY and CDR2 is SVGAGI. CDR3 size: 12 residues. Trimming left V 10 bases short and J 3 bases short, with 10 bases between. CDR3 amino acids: CATFQVYNEQFF. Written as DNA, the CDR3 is TGTGCCACTTTCCAGGTCTACAATGAGCAGTTCTTC.

The DNA of the CDR3 is TGTGCCTGGAGTCTTAGTAGAAGCTACACCTTC. Translated, it gives CAWSLSRSYTF. The chain uses TRBV30 and TRBJ1-2; no reliable D call. V gave up 2 bases and J gave up 9 bases, with 10 bases separating them. The CDR3 covers 11 residues. Germline CDR1 reads GTSNPN; CDR2 reads SVGIG (reference sequence).

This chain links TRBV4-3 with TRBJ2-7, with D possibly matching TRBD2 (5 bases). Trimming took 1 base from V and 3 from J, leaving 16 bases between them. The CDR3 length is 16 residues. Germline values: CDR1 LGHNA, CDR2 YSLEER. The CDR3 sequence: CASSQVTPGILYEQYF. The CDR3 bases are TGCGCCAGCAGCCAAGTTACCCCCGGGATCCTCTACGAGCAGTACTTC.

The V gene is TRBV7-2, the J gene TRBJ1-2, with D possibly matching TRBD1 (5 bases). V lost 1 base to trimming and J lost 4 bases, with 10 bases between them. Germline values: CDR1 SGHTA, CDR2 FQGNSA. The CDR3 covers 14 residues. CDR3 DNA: TGTGCCAGCAGCTTAGATCACAGGAGCTATGGCTACACCTTC. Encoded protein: CASSLDHRSYGYTF. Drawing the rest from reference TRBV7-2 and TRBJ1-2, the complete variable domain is GAGVSQSPSNKVTEKGKDVELRCDPISGHTALYWYRQSLGQGLEFLIYFQGNSAPDKSGLPSDRFSAERTGGSVSTLTIQRTQQEDSAVYLCASSLDHRSYGYTFGSGTRLTVV.

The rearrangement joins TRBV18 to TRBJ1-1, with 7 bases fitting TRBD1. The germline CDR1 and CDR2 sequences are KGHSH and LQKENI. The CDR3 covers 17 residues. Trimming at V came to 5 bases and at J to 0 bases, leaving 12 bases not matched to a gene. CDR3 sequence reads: CASSSTRDSYMNTEAFF. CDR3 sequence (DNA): TGTGCCAGCTCATCGACCCGGGACAGTTATATGAACACTGAAGCTTTCTTT. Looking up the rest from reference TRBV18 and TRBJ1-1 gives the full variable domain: NAGVMQNPRHLVRRRGQEARLRCSPMKGHSHVYWYRQLPEEGLKFMVYLQKENIIDESGMPKERFSAEFPKEGPSILRIQQVVRGDSAAYFCASSSTRDSYMNTEAFFGQGTRLTVV.

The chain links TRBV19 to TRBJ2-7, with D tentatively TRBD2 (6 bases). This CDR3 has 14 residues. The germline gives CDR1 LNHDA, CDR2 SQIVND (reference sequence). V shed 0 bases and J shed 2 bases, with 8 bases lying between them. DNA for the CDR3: TGTGCCAGTAGTATAGATACGGGAGCCTACGAGCAGTACTTC. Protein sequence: CASSIDTGAYEQYF.

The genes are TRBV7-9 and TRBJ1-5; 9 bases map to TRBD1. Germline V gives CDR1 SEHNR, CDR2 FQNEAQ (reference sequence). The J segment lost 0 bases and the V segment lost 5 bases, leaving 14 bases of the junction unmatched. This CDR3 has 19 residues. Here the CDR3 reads CASSQDRGGDAYSNQPQHF. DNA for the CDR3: TGTGCCAGCAGCCAGGACAGGGGAGGGGACGCCTATAGCAATCAGCCCCAGCATTTT.

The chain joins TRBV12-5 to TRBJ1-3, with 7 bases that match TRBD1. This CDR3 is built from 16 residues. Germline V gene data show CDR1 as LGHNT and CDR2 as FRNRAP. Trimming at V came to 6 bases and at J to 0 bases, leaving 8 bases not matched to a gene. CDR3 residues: CASGYRGGSSGNTIYF. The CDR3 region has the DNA TGTGCTAGTGGCTACAGGGGAGGTTCCTCTGGAAACACCATATATTTT.

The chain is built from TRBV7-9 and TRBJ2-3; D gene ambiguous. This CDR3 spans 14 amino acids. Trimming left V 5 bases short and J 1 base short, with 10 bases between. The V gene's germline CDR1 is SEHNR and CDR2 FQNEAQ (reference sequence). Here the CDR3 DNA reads TGTGCCAGCAGCCTCCTGCTAGGCACAGATACGCAGTATTTT. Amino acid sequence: CASSLLLGTDTQYF. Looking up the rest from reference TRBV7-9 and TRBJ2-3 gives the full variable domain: DTGVSQNPRHKITKRGQNVTFRCDPISEHNRLYWYRQTLGQGPEFLTYFQNEAQLEKSRLLSDRFSAERPKGSFSTLEIQRTEQGDSAMYLCASSLLLGTDTQYFGPGTRLTVL.

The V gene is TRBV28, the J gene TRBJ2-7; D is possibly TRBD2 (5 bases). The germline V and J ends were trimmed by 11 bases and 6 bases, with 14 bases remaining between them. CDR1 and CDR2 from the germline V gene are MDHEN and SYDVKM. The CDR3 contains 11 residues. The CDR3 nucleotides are TGTGCCTCCCCCCGGGGTAGCGAGCAGTACTTC. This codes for CASPRGSEQYF.

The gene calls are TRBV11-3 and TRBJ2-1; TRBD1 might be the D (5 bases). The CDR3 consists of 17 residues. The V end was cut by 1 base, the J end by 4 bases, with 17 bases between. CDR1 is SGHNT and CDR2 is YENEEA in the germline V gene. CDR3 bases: TGTGCCAGCAGCTTAGGTTTTTCGGACACCCGTTACAATGAGCAGTTCTTC. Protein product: CASSLGFSDTRYNEQFF.

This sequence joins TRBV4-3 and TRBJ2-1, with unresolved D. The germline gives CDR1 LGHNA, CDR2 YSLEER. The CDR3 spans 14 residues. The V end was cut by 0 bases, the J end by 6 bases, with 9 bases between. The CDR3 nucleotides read TGCGCCAGCAGCCAAGATTACTTTAGCAATGAGCAGTTCTTC. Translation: CASSQDYFSNEQFF.

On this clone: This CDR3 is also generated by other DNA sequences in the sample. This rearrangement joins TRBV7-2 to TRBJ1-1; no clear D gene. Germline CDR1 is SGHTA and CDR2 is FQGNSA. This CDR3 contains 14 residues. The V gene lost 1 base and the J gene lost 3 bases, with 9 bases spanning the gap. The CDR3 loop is CASSLGRGYTEAFF. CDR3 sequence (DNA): TGTGCCAGCAGCTTAGGCAGAGGGTACACTGAAGCTTTCTTT.

CDR3 amino acids: CASREPGQRAFF. The CDR3 DNA follows: TGTGCCAGCAGAGAGCCGGGACAGAGAGCTTTCTTT. V usage is TRBV6-5 and J usage is TRBJ1-1; 7 nucleotides align to TRBD1. CDR3 size: 12 residues. V lost 6 bases and J lost 10; bases outside the gene matches: 8. CDR1 is MNHEY and CDR2 is SVGAGI in the germline V gene.

CDR3 coding DNA: TGTGCCAGCAGCGTAGGAGGCGGTTTTGGAGAAAAACTGTTTTTT. Protein product: CASSVGGGFGEKLFF. This chain uses TRBV9 with TRBJ1-4; D remains ambiguous. The CDR3 loop spans 15 amino acids. The germline gives CDR1 SGDLS, CDR2 YYNGEE. The V gene lost 0 bases and the J gene lost 8 bases, with 14 bases spanning the gap.